The source of this TCR beta chain is a study of T cell repertoires in cytomegalovirus infection. The overall study: Evidence of both CMV infection and a matching HLA type came from public TCR beta signatures. Study-wide points: CMV-specific TCR beta clonotypes restricted by HLA-C dominated the ex vivo response.

In germline, CDR1 is SNHLY, CDR2 FYNNEI. The CDR3 runs 10 residues. The V end lost 7 bases, the J end lost 8 bases, and 6 bases lay between the germline ends. TCRdb analysed the reads with MiXCR anew, one entry per CDR3 protein. The sample holds approximately 500,000 distinct CDR3 sequences, approximately 16% seen once. Notes on this clonotype: The target antigen is unknown.

The V and J genes are TRBV2 and TRBJ2-1, with D unresolved. The sample comprised CD8+ T cells from PBMCs. The TCR was taken from a human donor in good health (CMV status not recorded). Some clones in this sample may be carry-over from other donors' samples. This CDR3 reads CASKGYEQFF. The CDR3 bases are TGTGCCAGCAAAGGGTATGAGCAGTTCTTC.